The present entry profiles one TCR beta chain with its context. Losses at the gene ends were 5 bases for V and 1 base for J; bases not matched to a gene: 3. The CDR3 contains 15 residues. The V gene's germline CDR1 is SGHVS and CDR2 FQNEAQ. The data originate from a study of blood T cell repertoires in COVID-19. Generated by immunoSEQ multiplex PCR, the TCRdb table keeps only in-frame clones and is missing some. Among 150,000 to 200,000 clones, approximately 89% were seen once, and the ten largest hold around 2%. This TCR was recovered from a woman in her thirties or forties with acute COVID-19. The chain recombines TRBV7-8 with TRBJ2-2, with 8 bases matching TRBD1. Sequences were obtained from PBMCs or T cells enriched from blood (not recorded which). The CDR3 is CASSVGTGNTGELFF. CDR3 sequence (DNA): TGTGCCAGCAGCGTTGGGACAGGGAACACCGGGGAGCTGTTTTTT.